This T cell receptor beta chain originates from a study of blood T cell repertoires in COVID-19. Looking at the study overall: The cDNA or gDNA used as material had been derived from T cells, B-cell-depleted T cells, or PBMCs.

Authors' analysis steps: Estimation of nucleated cell counts was performed using reference gene primer amplification. Assay: immunoSEQ multiplex PCR; the TCRdb copy retains only in-frame clones and omits some. V and J calls and clone size are as listed in that table; D and trimming were resolved from the DNA. The sample carries 100,000 to 150,000 clones, less than 90% recorded once. The V and J ends lost 8 bases and 5 bases respectively, with 18 bases between them. CDR1 and CDR2 (germline): SNHLY, FYNNEI. This CDR3 is built from 14 residues. What was sequenced was peripheral blood. The V call is TRBV2, the J call TRBJ1-2, with D possibly TRBD1 on 6 matching bases. The clonotype originates from a woman of 80 years or more with acute or convalescent COVID-19. In DNA, the CDR3 is TGTGCCAGCTGCCCTGGGGGGGCAGGGTATGGCTACACCTTC. This translates into CASCPGGAGYGYTF.